This TCR beta chain was recovered during a study of post-analysis software for immune sequencing data (dated by TCRdb to between 2015 and 2017). Describing the broader study: The recorded disease courses included relapsing-remitting, secondary progressive and progressive-relapsing multiple sclerosis, and some patients had no subtype annotation. Patient repertoires were compared against roughly 12 previously published healthy control repertoires from donors aged roughly 6 to 28 years. A subset of samples was prepared in parallel using single-end sample barcoding, then pooled and co-amplified after Illumina adapter ligation. General study outcomes and caveats: The multiple sclerosis patient group was slightly younger than the control group. Direct clustering with F measure showed strong co-clustering of samples prepared in the same batch, prompting a batch-effect correction. Patients showed significantly higher frequencies than controls for 4 or 5 TRBV segments, among them TRBV5-6, TRBV5-1 and TRBV20-1. Compared with controls, multiple sclerosis patients had significantly lower normalized Chao1 diversity, a finding suggesting substantial peripheral T-cell clonal expansion.

A word on this clonotype: The antigen this receptor binds is unknown. Per-base qualities were not stored, and no clone one base away is much larger.

From the germline V gene, CDR1 is SGHTA and CDR2 is FQGTGA. Including the terminal cysteine and phenylalanine, the CDR3 comprises 15 residues. The DNA shown is the 45-base CDR3, in frame from base 1. For this chain, trimming is 5 bases at the V end and 5 bases at the J end, and the number of junction bases without a gene match is 11. To demonstrate the VDJtools post-analysis software, the study profiled TCR beta repertoires from the peripheral blood of under 15 young patients with multiple sclerosis. The patients with multiple sclerosis were children and adolescents between 6 and 15 years of age. Library preparation employed PCR. This sample was sequenced with an Illumina HiSeq 2500. To reduce PCR and sequencing biases, unique molecular identifiers were incorporated into the TCR beta cDNA libraries. Every 1 to 10 million input T cells yielded approximately 500,000 cDNA molecules, meaning each molecule approximated one T cell. The patient libraries were prepared and sequenced using the same protocol as the earlier healthy control dataset. Within a given batch, samples were prepared together, multiplexed and sequenced on the same HiSeq lane. The authors' analysis ran thus. MIGEC was used to process the raw barcoded reads, and molecular identifier groups with only a single read were discarded before consensus assembly and CDR3 extraction. VDJtools was used for post-analysis of the clonotype tables, with diversity normalized by down-sampling every dataset to the smallest sample size. Repertoire overlap clustering matched CDR3 amino acid but not nucleotide sequences to correct batch-related cross-sample contamination. TCRdb cleaned the public reads at Q25 with fastp, built clones with MiXCR and kept in-frame beta chains. Each CDR3 protein appears once, grouped with its most common genes and DNA. The V and J calls follow TCRdb's processing rather than the paper's. For this sample the table gives 750,000 to 950,000 distinct CDR3 sequences, of which roughly 46% were detected only once. The top ten clones comprise roughly 5% of the sample.

The chain couples TRBV7-3 to TRBJ1-2; 7 central bases correspond to TRBD1. The sample consisted of blood. The receptor was isolated from a girl between 5 and 17 years old with multiple sclerosis. The nucleotide sequence is given as TGTGCCAGCAGCCCGGGGGCCGGGACAGCTTATGGCTACACCTTC. Translated, it reads CASSPGAGTAYGYTF.